This T cell receptor (beta chain) was found in a study of blood T cell repertoires in COVID-19. In the study overall: Donors in the United States, Italy and Spain gave samples during acute or convalescent COVID-19. The analysed material was cDNA or gDNA that came from T cells, B-cell-depleted T cells, or PBMCs.

V was trimmed by 4 bases and J by 3 bases, leaving 13 bases between them. The CDR3 is 14 residues long. Germline CDR1 is SGHRS and CDR2 is YFSETQ. Under the authors' procedure: Amplified reference gene primers provided the basis for estimating nucleated cell counts. Here immunoSEQ multiplex PCR was the method, and the copy in TCRdb shows in-frame clones only, minus some. V, J and clone size are those of that table, while D and trimming were read from the DNA. The sample has fewer than 150,000 clones, more than 80% seen once. The source is a human donor in a cohort sampled during active COVID-19. The genes are TRBV5-1 and TRBJ2-5, with D possibly TRBD1 on 7 matching bases. The specimen was peripheral blood. CDR3 in DNA: TGCGCCAGCAGCCCAGGGGGGACGGAAGAGACCCAGTACTTC. This codes for CASSPGGTEETQYF.